What follows are 10 T cell receptor beta chains derived from one specimen sequenced in a study of cytomegalovirus exposure and HLA in healthy donors. PCR was performed using 60 Vbeta and 13 Jbeta primers. Assay: immunoSEQ multiplex PCR; the TCRdb copy retains only in-frame clones and omits some. The sample lists around 110,000 clones; approximately 74% were seen once. What was sequenced was PBMCs. Receptor source: a woman aged 40-49 years in good health and CMV-seropositive.

The chain carries TRBV30 and TRBJ1-4, with TRBD1 as a possible D gene (6 bases). The V and J ends lost 8 bases and 1 base respectively, with 11 bases between them. Germline V gives CDR1 GTSNPN, CDR2 SVGIG (reference sequence). The CDR3 sequence is 13 residues long. CDR3 protein: CAASQGTNEKLFF. CDR3 DNA sequence: TGTGCCGCTTCACAGGGAACTAATGAAAAACTGTTTTTT.

The CDR3 DNA reads TGTGCCTGGAGTGTCTCCCCAGTACAGGGGGTGGCTTTCTTT. Amino acids: CAWSVSPVQGVAFF. V gene TRBV30 combines with J gene TRBJ1-1; 8 bases align to TRBD1. Germline V gene lookup returns CDR1 GTSNPN and CDR2 SVGIG (reference sequence). The CDR3 loop spans 14 amino acids. Trimming cost V 0 bases and J 11 bases; bases outside gene matches: 11.

The V and J genes are TRBV10-3 and TRBJ2-3, with 7 nucleotides matching TRBD2. Germline trimming cut 5 bases from V and 2 bases from J; bases unmatched to any gene: 4. CDR3 length equals 14 residues. Per germline, CDR1 ENHRY and CDR2 SYGVKD. CDR3 protein: CAISWAGDTDTQYF. CDR3 coding DNA: TGTGCCATCAGTTGGGCGGGGGACACAGATACGCAGTATTTT.

CDR3 sequence reads: CASSRTGEDTGELFF. CDR3 DNA sequence: TGTGCCAGCAGCAGGACAGGGGAGGACACCGGGGAGCTGTTTTTT. This chain links TRBV5-6 with TRBJ2-2; 9 nucleotides agree with TRBD1. Germline CDR1 reads SGHDT; CDR2 reads YYEEEE. The V and J ends lost 4 bases and 3 bases, in that order; junction bases with no gene match: 4. The CDR3 spans 15 residues.

J is TRBJ2-1 and V is TRBV7-2; the match to TRBD2 covers 15 bases. The length of the CDR3 is 15 residues. The germline V gene encodes CDR1 SGHTA and CDR2 FQGNSA. V trimming: 5 bases; J trimming: 7 bases; junction bases outside the gene matches: 3. The CDR3 sequence is CASSPGTSGGNEQFF. CDR3 DNA sequence: TGTGCCAGCAGCCCTGGGACTAGCGGGGGGAATGAGCAGTTCTTC. The variable domain in full, completed from reference TRBV7-2 and TRBJ2-1, reads GAGVSQSPSNKVTEKGKDVELRCDPISGHTALYWYRQSLGQGLEFLIYFQGNSAPDKSGLPSDRFSAERTGGSVSTLTIQRTQQEDSAVYLCASSPGTSGGNEQFFGPGTRLTVL.

The genes are TRBV6-5 and TRBJ1-6; D is unresolved. This CDR3 region has 13 residues. From germline, CDR1 is MNHEY and CDR2 SVGAGI. Trimming took off 6 bases at V and 7 bases at J, with 10 bases between the two ends. The CDR3 spells CASRGVANSPLHF. In nucleotides, the CDR3 is TGTGCCAGCAGGGGAGTGGCAAATTCACCCCTCCACTTT.

The J gene is TRBJ1-2, the V gene TRBV5-1; TRBD1 might be the D (6 bases). V lost 0 bases and J 5 bases, leaving 14 bases between the germline ends. CDR3 length: 15 residues. Per germline, CDR1 SGHRS and CDR2 YFSETQ. The CDR3 loop reads CASSLGQARDYGYTF. The CDR3 nucleotides are TGCGCCAGCAGCTTGGGACAGGCTCGAGATTATGGCTACACCTTC. Based on the CDR3 plus reference TRBV5-1 and TRBJ1-2, the full variable domain is KAGVTQTPRYLIKTRGQQVTLSCSPISGHRSVSWYQQTPGQGLQFLFEYFSETQRNKGNFPGRFSGRQFSNSRSEMNVSTLELGDSALYLCASSLGQARDYGYTFGSGTRLTVV.

The chain carries TRBV5-1 and TRBJ1-4, with 7 bases identical to TRBD1. CDR3 length equals 13 residues. The germline V gene encodes CDR1 SGHRS and CDR2 YFSETQ. J gave up 8 bases and V 5 bases, and 6 bases lay outside the gene matches. CDR3 DNA sequence: TGCGCCAGCAGGTCGGGGGACAGCGAAAAACTGTTTTTT. It yields the protein CASRSGDSEKLFF.

The rearrangement uses TRBV27 and TRBJ1-3; 8 positions agree with TRBD1. The CDR3 has 15 amino acids. Germline trimming cut 6 bases from V and 4 bases from J; bases unmatched to any gene: 8. Germline V CDR1 and CDR2: MNHEY, SMNVEV (reference sequence). CDR3 nucleotides: TGTGCCAGCAGCCTGCAGGGGGCACAGGGAAACACCATATATTTT. This sequence encodes CASSLQGAQGNTIYF.

The chain joins TRBV6-5 to TRBJ1-5; D may be TRBD1 (5 bases). V was shortened by 6 bases and J by 2 bases, with 11 bases between the two germline ends. The CDR3 contains 14 residues. Germline CDR1 and CDR2: MNHEY and SVGAGI. Written as DNA, the CDR3 is TGTGCCAGCAGGCAGGGATGGGGCAATCAGCCCCAGCATTTT. This codes for CASRQGWGNQPQHF.